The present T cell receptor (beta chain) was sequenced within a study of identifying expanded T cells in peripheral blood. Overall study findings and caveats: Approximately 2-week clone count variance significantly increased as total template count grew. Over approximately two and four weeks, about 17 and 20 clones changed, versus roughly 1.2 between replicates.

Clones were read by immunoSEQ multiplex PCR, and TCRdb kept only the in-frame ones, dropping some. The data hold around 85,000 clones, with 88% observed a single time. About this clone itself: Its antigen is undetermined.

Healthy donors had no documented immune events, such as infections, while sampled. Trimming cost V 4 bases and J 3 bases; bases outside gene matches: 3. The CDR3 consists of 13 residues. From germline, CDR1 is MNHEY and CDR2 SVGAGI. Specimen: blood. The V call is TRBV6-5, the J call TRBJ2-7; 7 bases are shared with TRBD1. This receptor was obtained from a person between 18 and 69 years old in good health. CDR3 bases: TGTGCCAGCAGTTTGGGACAGTACTACGAGCAGTACTTC. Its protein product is CASSLGQYYEQYF.